These 25 T cell receptor beta chains were all obtained from the same sample, sequenced in a study of PD-1 blockade in classical Hodgkin lymphoma. Time point of the sample: cycle 4 day 1 (C4D1), after around six weeks of nivolumab. All trial patients relapsed after autologous stem cell transplantation. Profiled with immunoSEQ multiplex PCR; TCRdb holds only in-frame clones, not every one. The data show more than 90,000 clones, with 78% seen just once and around 8.9% held by the top ten. Sequences were derived from peripheral blood mononuclear cells (PBMCs), sampled before the fourth cycle of nivolumab. All receptors come from a human donor with classical Hodgkin lymphoma.

This chain connects TRBV19 to TRBJ1-6; 9 bases line up with TRBD1. The CDR3 is 15 amino acids. V dropped 4 bases and J dropped 6; count of bases not matched to a gene: 4. The germline V gene has CDR1 LNHDA and CDR2 SQIVND (reference sequence). CDR3: CASSRTGDGNSPLHF. As DNA, the CDR3 is TGTGCCAGTAGTAGGACAGGGGACGGTAATTCACCCCTCCACTTT.

V usage is TRBV6-5 and J usage is TRBJ1-2, with D possibly being TRBD1 (6 bases). The V gene's germline CDR1 is MNHEY and CDR2 SVGAGI. CDR3 length: 11 residues. Trimming left V 8 bases short and J 7 bases short, with 11 bases between. CDR3 sequence reads: CASRGGAGYTF. For the CDR3, the DNA is TGTGCCAGCCGGGGGGGCGCTGGCTACACCTTC.

Ten or more counts support this clone. The chain recombines TRBV29-1 with TRBJ1-5, with a weak D call TRBD1 (5 bases). Trimming removed 4 bases at V and 4 bases at J, with 14 bases between. The length of the CDR3 is 14 residues. Germline assignment: CDR1 SQVTM and CDR2 ANQGSEA. CDR3 DNA: TGCAGCGTTGGAGGCCTACAGGAAAATCAGCCCCAGCATTTT. The encoded protein is CSVGGLQENQPQHF.

This clone was found a few times. This chain links TRBV5-4 with TRBJ1-2, with D unclear. The CDR3 spans 12 residues. Trimming shortened V by 2 bases and J by 4 bases, and 6 bases separated the two germline ends. Germline V gene lookup returns CDR1 SGHNT and CDR2 YYREEE (reference sequence). The CDR3 spells CASSLNSYGYTF. The CDR3 DNA reads TGTGCCAGCAGCTTAAACAGCTATGGCTACACCTTC.

The chain employs TRBV11-2 and TRBJ2-1; D unclear. V was cut by 2 bases and J by 0 bases, with 8 bases left in between. Germline lookup yields CDR1 SGHAT and CDR2 FQNNGV. The CDR3 runs to 15 residues. CDR3 sequence reads: CASSLQASSYNEQFF. CDR3 DNA: TGTGCCAGCAGCTTACAGGCTAGCTCCTACAATGAGCAGTTCTTC.

The V call is TRBV7-2, the J call TRBJ2-7, with no clear D. V lost 3 bases and J 6 bases, leaving 12 bases between the germline ends. This CDR3 spans 13 amino acids. CDR1 is SGHTA and CDR2 is FQGNSA in the germline V gene. CDR3 nucleotide sequence: TGTGCCAGCAGCTTCAACCGCTGGGGCGAGCAGTACTTC. It codes for CASSFNRWGEQYF.

The chain joins TRBV2 to TRBJ2-1, with 10 bases identical to TRBD2. V was pared by 7 bases and J by 8 bases, with 8 bases of the junction left unmatched. Germline-derived CDR1 and CDR2 are SNHLY and FYNNEI. The CDR3 spans 14 residues. The CDR3 protein is CASNWRLAGDEQFF. The CDR3 DNA sequence: TGTGCCAGCAATTGGAGGCTAGCGGGAGATGAGCAGTTCTTC.

This clone was recorded only once. The genes are TRBV5-1 and TRBJ2-6, with 8 bases matching TRBD2. V shed 0 bases and J 1 base; nucleotides not matched to a gene: 21. The CDR3 has 23 residues. Per the germline V gene, CDR1 is SGHRS and CDR2 is YFSETQ. The CDR3 coding sequence is TGCGCCAGCAGCTTGGCCCCTAACGACCGCGGGAGGATGCCCAAATCTGGGGCCAACGTCCTGACTTTC. This translates into CASSLAPNDRGRMPKSGANVLTF.

The chain carries TRBV5-6 and TRBJ1-2, with D unresolved. Deletions cut 0 bases from V and 4 bases from J, with 13 bases between. Germline CDR1 and CDR2: SGHDT and YYEEEE. The CDR3 spans 15 residues. Written as DNA, the CDR3 is TGTGCCAGCAGCTTGGTTGGTCGGGCTGGCTATGGCTACACCTTC. It encodes CASSLVGRAGYGYTF.

Points on this clone: Its ends do not fully match the called genes, so a read error is possible. The rearrangement links TRBV7-7 to TRBJ2-7, with 9 bases matching TRBD1. Per the germline V gene, CDR1 is SSHAT and CDR2 is FNYEAQ (reference sequence). This CDR3 is 14 amino acids long. CDR3 region: CASSPGQGNNEQYF. The CDR3 DNA reads as TGTGCTAGCAGCCCCGGACAGGGGAACAACGAGCAGTACTTC.

The chain combines TRBV19 with TRBJ2-7; TRBD1 agrees at 8 bases. Trimming cost V 2 bases and J 2 bases; bases outside gene matches: 8. This CDR3 contains 16 residues. The germline gives CDR1 LNHDA, CDR2 SQIVND (reference sequence). The CDR3 DNA reads TGTGCCAGTAGTATAACGCGGACAGGGTTGACCTACGAGCAGTACTTC. Translation gives CASSITRTGLTYEQYF.

The chain links TRBV27 to TRBJ2-7; tentatively, D is TRBD2 (6 bases). Trimming shortened V by 8 bases and J by 4 bases, and 12 bases separated the two germline ends. This CDR3 region has 12 residues. Germline V gene lookup returns CDR1 MNHEY and CDR2 SMNVEV (reference sequence). DNA of the CDR3: TGTGCCAGCTCCCGGGGAGGTTACGAGCAGTACTTC. Translation: CASSRGGYEQYF.

This sequence joins TRBV5-6 and TRBJ2-7; D could derive from TRBD1 or TRBD2 (6 bases each). CDR3 size: 16 residues. CDR1 SGHDT and CDR2 YYEEEE come from the germline V gene. V was shortened by 6 bases and J by 4 bases, with 23 bases between the two germline ends. The CDR3 here is CASTKVGASVLYEQYF. CDR3 in DNA: TGTGCCAGCACAAAGGTGGGGGCTAGCGTGTTATACGAGCAGTACTTC.

The V gene is TRBV5-1, the J gene TRBJ2-3, with 11 positions matching TRBD2. This CDR3 region has 17 residues. Germline lookup yields CDR1 SGHRS and CDR2 YFSETQ. Unmatched junction bases numbered 6, after V lost 2 bases and J lost 1 base. CDR3 sequence: CASSLGTSGLGTDTQYF. The CDR3 DNA reads as TGCGCCAGCAGCTTAGGGACTAGCGGCCTGGGCACAGATACGCAGTATTTT.

The chain is built from TRBV6-6 and TRBJ2-3; the D gene is possibly TRBD1 (5 bases). Germline assignment: CDR1 MNHNY and CDR2 SVGAGI (reference sequence). V was trimmed by 6 bases and J by 0 bases, leaving 13 bases between them. The CDR3 is 15 amino acids. For the CDR3, the DNA is TGTGCCAGCAGCCTCAGGGCGACTAGCACAGATACGCAGTATTTT. It translates to CASSLRATSTDTQYF.

This chain connects TRBV21-1 to TRBJ2-2. TRBV21-1 is an annotated pseudogene. CDR3 length equals 20 residues. CDR3 region: CASSKDYGATELPNTGELFF. The CDR3 DNA reads as TGTGCCAGCAGCAAAGACTACGGCGCCACAGAATTGCCGAACACCGGGGAGCTGTTTTTT.

This sequence joins TRBV30 and TRBJ2-3, with TRBD2 matching 11 bases. After removal of 3 bases from V and 8 bases from J, the junction contained 7 bases not matched to a gene. Germline V gene lookup returns CDR1 GTSNPN and CDR2 SVGIG (reference sequence). CDR3 size: 14 residues. The CDR3 region is CAWSVAGGLGTQYF. The DNA of the CDR3 is TGTGCCTGGAGCGTAGCGGGAGGGCTGGGTACGCAGTATTTT.

The chain carries TRBV18 and TRBJ1-3, with D tentatively TRBD1 (5 bases). From germline, CDR1 is KGHSH and CDR2 LQKENI. V was pared by 1 base and J by 2 bases, with 12 bases between. There are 16 residues in the CDR3. CDR3: CASSPQTGAAGNTIYF. The CDR3 DNA reads TGTGCCAGCTCACCACAAACAGGCGCTGCTGGAAACACCATATATTTT.

This chain's CDR3 is CASRLQGLGTEAFF. CDR3 bases: TGTGCCAGCAGATTACAGGGGCTCGGCACTGAAGCTTTCTTT. J is TRBJ1-1 and V is TRBV28; 7 bases fit TRBD1. This CDR3 is 14 amino acids long. With V trimmed by 6 bases and J by 4 bases, 8 bases remained unmatched. In germline, CDR1 is MDHEN, CDR2 SYDVKM.

The chain links TRBV5-6 to TRBJ2-5; the match to TRBD1 covers 7 bases. The CDR3 runs 15 residues. The ends lost 0 bases at V and 3 bases at J; junction bases unmatched: 5. CDR1 is SGHDT, CDR2 YYEEEE, per germline. CDR3 in DNA: TGTGCCAGCAGCTTGGGAGACAGGGATGAAGAGACCCAGTACTTC. Protein product: CASSLGDRDEETQYF.

The count of this clone is one. This chain links TRBV4-2 with TRBJ2-1; no firm D call. Germline values: CDR1 LGHNA, CDR2 YNFKEQ. V gave up 4 bases and J gave up 9 bases, with 22 bases separating them. This CDR3 region has 16 residues. This CDR3 reads CASSRLEVSLIGEQFF. CDR3 sequence (DNA): TGTGCCAGCAGCCGACTTGAGGTGAGCCTAATAGGTGAGCAGTTCTTC.

The genes are TRBV18 and TRBJ2-7; 11 positions agree with TRBD1. V trimming: 4 bases; J trimming: 4 bases; junction bases outside the gene matches: 9. There are 16 residues in the CDR3. CDR1 and CDR2 (germline): KGHSH, LQKENI. The CDR3 spells CASSRSPGTGGYEQYF. CDR3 DNA: TGTGCCAGCTCACGTAGCCCCGGGACAGGGGGTTACGAGCAGTACTTC.

The chain combines TRBV7-2 with TRBJ2-2; TRBD2 aligns across 8 bases. V lost 11 bases, J lost 5 bases, and 7 bases stayed unmatched. This CDR3 is built from 13 residues. Looked up from germline, CDR1 is SGHTA and CDR2 is FQGNSA. In nucleotides, the CDR3 is TGTGCCGGCGGACTAGCCAGGACCGGGGAGCTGTTTTTT. Translating gives CAGGLARTGELFF.

A note on this clone: The sample has other DNA sequences that encode this CDR3 too. The rearrangement uses TRBV19 and TRBJ2-5; D might be TRBD1 or TRBD2, each matching 5 bases. Germline V gene lookup returns CDR1 LNHDA and CDR2 SQIVND (reference sequence). The CDR3 runs to 13 residues. The V and J ends lost 4 bases and 0 bases respectively, with 6 bases between them. CDR3 loop: CASSRGDQETQYF. CDR3 DNA: TGTGCCAGTAGTAGAGGGGACCAAGAGACCCAGTACTTC.

The sample holds a few counts of this clone. This CDR3 is CATSRDLPGEVRNQPQHF. CDR3 nucleotide sequence: TGTGCCACCAGCAGAGATCTTCCAGGGGAGGTTCGGAATCAGCCCCAGCATTTT. The J gene is TRBJ1-5, the V gene TRBV15; perhaps TRBD1 as D (6 bases). V dropped 0 bases and J dropped 4 bases, with 19 bases sitting between them. Germline V lookup: CDR1 LNHNV, CDR2 YYDKDF (reference sequence). CDR3 length: 18 amino acids.